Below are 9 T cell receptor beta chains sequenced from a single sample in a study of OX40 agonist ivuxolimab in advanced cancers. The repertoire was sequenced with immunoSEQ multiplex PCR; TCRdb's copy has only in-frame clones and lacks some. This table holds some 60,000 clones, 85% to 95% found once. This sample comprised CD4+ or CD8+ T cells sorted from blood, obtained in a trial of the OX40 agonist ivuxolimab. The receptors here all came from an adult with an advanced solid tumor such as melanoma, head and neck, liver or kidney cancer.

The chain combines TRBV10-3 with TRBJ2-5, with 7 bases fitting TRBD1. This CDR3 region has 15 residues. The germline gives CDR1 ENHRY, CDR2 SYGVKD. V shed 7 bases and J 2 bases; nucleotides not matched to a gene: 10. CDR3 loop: CAIKEKGTDQETQYF. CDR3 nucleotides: TGTGCCATCAAAGAAAAAGGGACAGATCAAGAGACCCAGTACTTC.

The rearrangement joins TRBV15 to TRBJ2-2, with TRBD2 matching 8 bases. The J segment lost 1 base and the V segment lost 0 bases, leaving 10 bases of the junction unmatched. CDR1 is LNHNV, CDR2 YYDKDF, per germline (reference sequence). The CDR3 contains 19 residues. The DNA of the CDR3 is TGTGCCACCAGCAGAGATCCGCCTTTACTAGCGGAGAACACCGGGGAGCTGTTTTTT. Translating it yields CATSRDPPLLAENTGELFF.

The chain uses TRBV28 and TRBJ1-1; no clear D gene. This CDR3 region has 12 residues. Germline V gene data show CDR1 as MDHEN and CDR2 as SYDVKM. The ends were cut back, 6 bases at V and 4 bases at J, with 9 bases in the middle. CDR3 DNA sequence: TGTGCCAGCAGCCTAGGAGTCACTGAAGCTTTCTTT. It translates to CASSLGVTEAFF.

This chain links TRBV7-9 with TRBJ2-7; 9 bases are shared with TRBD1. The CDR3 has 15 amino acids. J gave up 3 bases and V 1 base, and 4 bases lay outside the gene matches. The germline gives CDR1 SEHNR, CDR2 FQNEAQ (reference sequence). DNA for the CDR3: TGTGCCAGCAGCTTAGACAGGGGGCCCGACTACGAGCAGTACTTC. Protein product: CASSLDRGPDYEQYF.

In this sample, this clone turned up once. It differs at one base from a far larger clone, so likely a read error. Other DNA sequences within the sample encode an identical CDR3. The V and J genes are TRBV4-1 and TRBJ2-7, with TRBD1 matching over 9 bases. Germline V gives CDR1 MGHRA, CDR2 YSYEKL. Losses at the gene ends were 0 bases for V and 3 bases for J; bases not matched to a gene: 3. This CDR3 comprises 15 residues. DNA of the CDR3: TGCGCCAGCAGCCAAGATGAGACAGGGGGCTACGAGCAGTACTTC. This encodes CASSQDETGGYEQYF.

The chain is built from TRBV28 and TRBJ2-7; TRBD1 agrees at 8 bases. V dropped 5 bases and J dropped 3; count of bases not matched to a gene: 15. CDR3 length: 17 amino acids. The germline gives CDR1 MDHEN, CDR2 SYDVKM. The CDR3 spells CASSPTDAGTGDYEQYF. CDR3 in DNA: TGTGCCAGCAGTCCAACCGATGCCGGGACAGGTGACTACGAGCAGTACTTC.

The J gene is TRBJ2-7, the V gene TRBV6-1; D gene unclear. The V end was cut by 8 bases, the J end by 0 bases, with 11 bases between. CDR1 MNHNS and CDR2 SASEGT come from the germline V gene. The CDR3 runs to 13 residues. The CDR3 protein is CASEERYSYEQYF. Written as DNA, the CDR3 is TGTGCCAGCGAGGAGCGATACTCCTACGAGCAGTACTTC.

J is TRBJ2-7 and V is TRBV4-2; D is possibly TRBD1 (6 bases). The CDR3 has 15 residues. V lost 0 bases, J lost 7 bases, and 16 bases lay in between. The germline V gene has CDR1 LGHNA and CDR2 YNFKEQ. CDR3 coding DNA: TGTGCCAGCAGCCAAGAGGCCCAGGGGTTGGGTGAGCAGTACTTC. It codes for CASSQEAQGLGEQYF.

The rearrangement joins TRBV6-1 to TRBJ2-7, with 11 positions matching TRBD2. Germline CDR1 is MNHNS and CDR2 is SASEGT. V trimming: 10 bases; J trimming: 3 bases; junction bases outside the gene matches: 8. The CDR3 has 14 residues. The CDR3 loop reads CATSDGLAGYEQYF. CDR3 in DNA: TGTGCCACGAGCGACGGACTAGCGGGCTACGAGCAGTACTTC.